This TCR beta chain was captured in a study of human T cells and chemical hapten exposure. The overall study: Small pooled library volume differences chiefly drove per-sample TCR yield variation.

Extraction yielded total RNA from whole blood (unfractionated). The study, taken as a whole, reports: Sensitizing with DPC caused no change in TCRs above 1 in 1000 frequency.

Concerning this clonotype itself: What it binds is not known.

Individual cDNA molecules in this library carried unique molecular identifiers. Per the authors' pipeline: The median was about 100,000 TCRs per sample, ranging about 20,000 to 700,000. TCRdb processed the 5' RACE reads anew with MiXCR; each CDR3 protein has one entry. TCRdb, not the original authors, processed these V and J calls. Of under 100,000 distinct CDR3 sequences listed, around 15% are singletons. This TCR came from a female donor in good health.

The CDR3 protein is CASNRGTGGNSPLHF. The CDR3 DNA reads as TGCGCCAGCAACCGCGGGACAGGGGGCAATTCACCCCTCCACTTT. This chain uses TRBV5-1 with TRBJ1-6; 12 bases are shared with TRBD1. The J segment lost 7 bases and the V segment lost 6 bases, leaving 5 bases of the junction unmatched. The CDR3 totals 15 residues. Germline CDR1 and CDR2: SGHRS and YFSETQ.